This T cell receptor (beta chain) was captured by sequencing in a study of graft-versus-host responses after intestinal transplantation. The wider study: Every one of the recipients received anti-thymocyte globulin induction and afterwards took tacrolimus and steroids for about 3 years.

TCRdb's copy holds only in-frame clones and misses some; the assay was immunoSEQ multiplex PCR. The repertoire has about 91,000 clones, 80% to 95% of them found once; the top ten carry about 0.34%. A note on this clone: No antigen is known for it.

V lost 0 bases to trimming and J lost 10 bases; unmatched junction nucleotides: 0. Germline values: CDR1 SGHRS, CDR2 YFSETQ. The CDR3 contains 13 residues. General observations from the study: The recipient marrow held GvH clones, and some of them showed up first in ileum or blood. Allograft graft-versus-host to host-versus-graft clonal ratios ran high in patients with graft-donor T cell macrochimerism.

The chain employs TRBV5-1 and TRBJ1-6; TRBD1 agrees at 8 bases. The clonotype originates from a human donor who was the organ donor for an intestinal transplant. The sample in question was unstimulated CD4+ T cells sorted from spleen or lymph node cells, obtained before transplant. The DNA of the CDR3 is TGCGCCAGCAGCTTGGCAGGGGGCTCACCCCTCCACTTT. Protein: CASSLAGGSPLHF.